This T cell receptor (beta chain) was recorded in a study of blood T cell repertoires in COVID-19. Study-level information: Acute-phase and convalescent COVID-19 samples originated in the United States, Italy and Spain. Sample material is recorded as cDNA or gDNA derived from T cells, B-cell-depleted T cells, or PBMCs.

The CDR3 contains 14 residues. Germline V lookup: CDR1 SGHRS, CDR2 YFSETQ. V lost 3 bases, J lost 2 bases, and 10 bases lay in between. Original data processing: How many nucleated cells were present was estimated from reference gene primer amplification. Profiling relied on immunoSEQ multiplex PCR, and the TCRdb table lists in-frame clones only, not all of them. The V and J calls and clone size were taken over from that table, and D and trimming were inferred from the DNA. The sample yields about 200,000 clones, around nine tenths seen once. The chain uses TRBV5-1 and TRBJ2-3; D is unclear. Source material: peripheral blood. This TCR was sampled from a woman aged 40 to 55 who had recovered from COVID-19. The CDR3 sequence: CASSSDTNTDTQYF. As DNA, the CDR3 is TGCGCCAGCAGCTCCGACACGAACACAGATACGCAGTATTTT. The full variable domain, in which reference TRBV5-1 and TRBJ2-3 provide the parts outside the CDR3, is KAGVTQTPRYLIKTRGQQVTLSCSPISGHRSVSWYQQTPGQGLQFLFEYFSETQRNKGNFPGRFSGRQFSNSRSEMNVSTLELGDSALYLCASSSDTNTDTQYFGPGTRLTVL.